This T cell receptor (beta chain) was documented in a study of OX40 agonist ivuxolimab in advanced cancers. As to this clone: The antigen is not known.

Profiling relied on immunoSEQ multiplex PCR, and the TCRdb table lists in-frame clones only, not all of them. The repertoire consists of tens of thousands of clones, with more than 85% occurring once and the leading ten covering 2% to 3%. Notes on the study in general: On average, CD8+ T cells showed a greater number of expanded clones than CD4+.

The sequence was collected from an adult with an advanced solid tumor such as melanoma, head and neck, liver or kidney cancer. The specimen comprised CD4+ or CD8+ T cells sorted from blood, sampled in a trial of the OX40 agonist ivuxolimab.

CDR3 sequence (DNA): TGTGCCAGTAGTATCGAGACTAGCTCCAATGAGCAGTTCTTC. The encoded protein is CASSIETSSNEQFF. This sequence joins TRBV19 and TRBJ2-1, with TRBD2 matching 7 bases. CDR3 length: 14 residues. Germline V lookup: CDR1 LNHDA, CDR2 SQIVND (reference sequence). V was pared by 3 bases and J by 6 bases, with 5 bases of the junction left unmatched.